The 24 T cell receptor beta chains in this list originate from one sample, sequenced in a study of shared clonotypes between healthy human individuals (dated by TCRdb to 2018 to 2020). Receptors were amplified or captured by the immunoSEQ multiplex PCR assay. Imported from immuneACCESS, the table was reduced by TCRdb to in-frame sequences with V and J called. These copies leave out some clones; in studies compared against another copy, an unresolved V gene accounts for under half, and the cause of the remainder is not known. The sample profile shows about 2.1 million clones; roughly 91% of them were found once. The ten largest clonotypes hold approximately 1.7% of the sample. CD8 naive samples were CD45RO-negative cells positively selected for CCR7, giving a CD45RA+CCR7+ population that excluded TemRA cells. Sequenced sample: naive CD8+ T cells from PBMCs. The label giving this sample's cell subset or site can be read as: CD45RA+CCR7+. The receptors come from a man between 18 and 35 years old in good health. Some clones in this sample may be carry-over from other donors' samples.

This CDR3 reads CARIEQGLNTEAFF. CDR3 coding DNA: TGCGCCAGGATTGAACAGGGCCTGAACACTGAAGCTTTCTTT. This chain connects TRBV10-1 to TRBJ1-1, with D possibly matching TRBD1 (6 bases). V was pared by 9 bases and J by 0 bases, with 14 bases between. The CDR3 has 14 residues. Germline V CDR1 and CDR2: WNHNN, SYGVQD (reference sequence).

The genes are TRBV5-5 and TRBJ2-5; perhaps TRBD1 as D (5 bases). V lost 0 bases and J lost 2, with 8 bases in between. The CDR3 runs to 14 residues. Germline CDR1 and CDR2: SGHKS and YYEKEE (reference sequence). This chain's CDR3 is CASSLATAQETQYF. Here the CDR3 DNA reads TGTGCCAGCAGCTTGGCGACAGCACAAGAGACCCAGTACTTC.

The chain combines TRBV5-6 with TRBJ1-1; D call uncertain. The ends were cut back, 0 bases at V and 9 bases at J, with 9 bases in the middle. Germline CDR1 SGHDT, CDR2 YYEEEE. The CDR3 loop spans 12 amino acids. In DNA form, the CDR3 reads TGTGCCAGCAGCTTGGGGCCGGGTCAAGCTTTCTTT. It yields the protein CASSLGPGQAFF.

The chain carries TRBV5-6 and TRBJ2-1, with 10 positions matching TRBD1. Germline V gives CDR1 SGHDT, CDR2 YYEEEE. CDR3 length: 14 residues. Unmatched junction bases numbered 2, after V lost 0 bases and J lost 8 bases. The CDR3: CASSLEDRGDEQFF. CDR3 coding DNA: TGTGCCAGCAGCTTGGAGGACAGGGGGGATGAGCAGTTCTTC.

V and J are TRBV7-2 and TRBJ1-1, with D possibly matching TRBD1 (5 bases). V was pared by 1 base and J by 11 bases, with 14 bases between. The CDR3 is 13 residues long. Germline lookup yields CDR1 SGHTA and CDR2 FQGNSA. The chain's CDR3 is CASSLDFRTSAFF. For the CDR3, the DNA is TGTGCCAGCAGCTTAGATTTCAGGACATCGGCTTTCTTT.

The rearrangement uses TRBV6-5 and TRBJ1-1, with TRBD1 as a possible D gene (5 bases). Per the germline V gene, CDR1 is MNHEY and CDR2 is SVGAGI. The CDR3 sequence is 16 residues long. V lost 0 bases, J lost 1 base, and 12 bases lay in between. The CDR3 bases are TGTGCCAGCAGTTACTCGATCAGGACACCGAACACTGAAGCTTTCTTT. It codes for CASSYSIRTPNTEAFF.

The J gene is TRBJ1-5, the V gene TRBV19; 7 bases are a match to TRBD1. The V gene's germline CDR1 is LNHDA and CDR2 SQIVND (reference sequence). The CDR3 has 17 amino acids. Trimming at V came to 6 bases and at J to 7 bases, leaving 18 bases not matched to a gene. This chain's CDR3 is CASSLTPTGRLVQPQHF. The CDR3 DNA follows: TGTGCCAGTAGCCTCACCCCGACAGGGAGGCTCGTACAGCCCCAGCATTTT.

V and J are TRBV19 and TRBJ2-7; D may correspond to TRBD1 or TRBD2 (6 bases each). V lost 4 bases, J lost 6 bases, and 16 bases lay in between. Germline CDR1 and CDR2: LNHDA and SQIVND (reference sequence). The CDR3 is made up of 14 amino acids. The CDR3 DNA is TGTGCCAGTAGTACGCGACCCAGGGGAGGCGAGCAGTACTTC. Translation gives CASSTRPRGGEQYF.

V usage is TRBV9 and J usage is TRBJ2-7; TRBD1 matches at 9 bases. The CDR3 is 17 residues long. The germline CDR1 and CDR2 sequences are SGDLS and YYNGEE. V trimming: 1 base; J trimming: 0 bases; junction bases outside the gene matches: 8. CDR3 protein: CASSVKAETGGSYEQYF. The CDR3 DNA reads TGTGCCAGCAGCGTAAAGGCGGAGACAGGGGGCTCCTACGAGCAGTACTTC.

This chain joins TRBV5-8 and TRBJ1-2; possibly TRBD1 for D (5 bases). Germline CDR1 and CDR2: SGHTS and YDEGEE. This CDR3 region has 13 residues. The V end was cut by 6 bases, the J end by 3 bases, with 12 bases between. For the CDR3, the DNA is TGTGCCAGCAACGAACGAGGGGACTATGGCTACACCTTC. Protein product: CASNERGDYGYTF.

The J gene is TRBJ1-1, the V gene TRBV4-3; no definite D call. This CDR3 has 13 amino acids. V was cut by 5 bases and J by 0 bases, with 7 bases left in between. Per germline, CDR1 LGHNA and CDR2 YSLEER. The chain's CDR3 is CASSNGLNTEAFF. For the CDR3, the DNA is TGCGCCAGCAGCAACGGCCTGAACACTGAAGCTTTCTTT.

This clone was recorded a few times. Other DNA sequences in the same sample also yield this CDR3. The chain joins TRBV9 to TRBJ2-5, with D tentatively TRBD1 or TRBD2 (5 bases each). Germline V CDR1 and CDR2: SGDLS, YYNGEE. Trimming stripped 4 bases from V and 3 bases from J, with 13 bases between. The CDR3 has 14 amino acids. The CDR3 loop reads CASSLSGTEETQYF. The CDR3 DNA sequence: TGTGCCAGCAGCTTGTCCGGGACGGAAGAGACCCAGTACTTC.

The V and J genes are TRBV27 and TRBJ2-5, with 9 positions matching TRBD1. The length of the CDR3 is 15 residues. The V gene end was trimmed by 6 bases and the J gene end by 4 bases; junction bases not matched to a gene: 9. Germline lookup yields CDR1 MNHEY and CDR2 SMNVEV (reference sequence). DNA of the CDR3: TGTGCCAGCAGCCCGGACAGGGGTGGGGTAGAGACCCAGTACTTC. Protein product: CASSPDRGGVETQYF.

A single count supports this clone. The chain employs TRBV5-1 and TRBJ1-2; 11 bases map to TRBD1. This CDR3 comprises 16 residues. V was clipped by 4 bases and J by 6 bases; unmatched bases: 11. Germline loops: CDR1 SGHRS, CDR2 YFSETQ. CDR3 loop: CASSPRTGGRRNGYTF. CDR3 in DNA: TGCGCCAGCAGCCCTCGGACAGGGGGCAGAAGAAATGGCTACACCTTC.

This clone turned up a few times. This CDR3 is CASSPRSTEAFF. In DNA form, the CDR3 reads TGTGCCAGCAGTCCCCGATCCACTGAAGCTTTCTTT. This chain joins TRBV6-6 and TRBJ1-1; no clear D. The CDR3 contains 12 residues. Per the germline V gene, CDR1 is MNHNY and CDR2 is SVGAGI (reference sequence). V lost 5 bases, J lost 4 bases, and 8 bases lay in between.

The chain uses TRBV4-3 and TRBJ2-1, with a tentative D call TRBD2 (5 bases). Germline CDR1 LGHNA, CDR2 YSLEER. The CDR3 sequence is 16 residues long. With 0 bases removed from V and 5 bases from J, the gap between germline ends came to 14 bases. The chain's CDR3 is CASSQDEWRANNEQFF. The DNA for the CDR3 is TGCGCCAGCAGCCAAGACGAGTGGCGGGCAAACAATGAGCAGTTCTTC.

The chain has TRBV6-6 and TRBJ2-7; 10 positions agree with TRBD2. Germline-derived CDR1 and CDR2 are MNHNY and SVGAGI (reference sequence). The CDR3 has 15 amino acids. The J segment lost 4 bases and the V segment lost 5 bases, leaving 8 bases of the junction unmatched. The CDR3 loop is CASSVAGTSEYEQYF. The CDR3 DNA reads TGTGCCAGCAGTGTGGCCGGGACTAGCGAATACGAGCAGTACTTC.

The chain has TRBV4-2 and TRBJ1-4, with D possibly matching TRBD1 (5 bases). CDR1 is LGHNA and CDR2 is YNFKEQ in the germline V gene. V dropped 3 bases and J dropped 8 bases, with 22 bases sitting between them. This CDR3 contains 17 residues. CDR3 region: CASSQQPIGGEDEKLFF. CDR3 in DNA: TGTGCCAGCAGCCAGCAACCGATCGGGGGGGAGGACGAAAAACTGTTTTTT.

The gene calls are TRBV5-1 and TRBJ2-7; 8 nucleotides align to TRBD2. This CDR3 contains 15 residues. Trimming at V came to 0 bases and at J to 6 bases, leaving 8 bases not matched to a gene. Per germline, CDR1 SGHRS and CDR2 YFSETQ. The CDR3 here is CASSLGSGRTPEQYF. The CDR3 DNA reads TGCGCCAGCAGCTTGGGAAGCGGGAGAACCCCCGAGCAGTACTTC. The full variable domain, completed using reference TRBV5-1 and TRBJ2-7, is KAGVTQTPRYLIKTRGQQVTLSCSPISGHRSVSWYQQTPGQGLQFLFEYFSETQRNKGNFPGRFSGRQFSNSRSEMNVSTLELGDSALYLCASSLGSGRTPEQYFGPGTRLTVT.

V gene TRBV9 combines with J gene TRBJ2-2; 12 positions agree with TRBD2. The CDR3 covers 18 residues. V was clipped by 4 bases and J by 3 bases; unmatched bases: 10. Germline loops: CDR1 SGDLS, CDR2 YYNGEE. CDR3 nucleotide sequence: TGTGCCAGCAGCCCCCACCCACTAGCGGGAGGATACACCGGGGAGCTGTTTTTT. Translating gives CASSPHPLAGGYTGELFF.

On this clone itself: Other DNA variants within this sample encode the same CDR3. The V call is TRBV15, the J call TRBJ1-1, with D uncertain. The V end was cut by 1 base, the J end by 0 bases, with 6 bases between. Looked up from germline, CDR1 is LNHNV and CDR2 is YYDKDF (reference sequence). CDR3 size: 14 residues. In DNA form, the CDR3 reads TGTGCCACCAGCAGAGGTGGAATGAACACTGAAGCTTTCTTT. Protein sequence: CATSRGGMNTEAFF.

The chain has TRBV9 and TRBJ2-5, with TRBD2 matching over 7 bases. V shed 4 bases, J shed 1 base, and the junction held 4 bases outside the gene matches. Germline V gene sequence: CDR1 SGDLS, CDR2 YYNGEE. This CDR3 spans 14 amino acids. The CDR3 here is CASSTGGTQETQYF. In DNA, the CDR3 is TGTGCCAGCAGCACCGGGGGGACCCAAGAGACCCAGTACTTC.

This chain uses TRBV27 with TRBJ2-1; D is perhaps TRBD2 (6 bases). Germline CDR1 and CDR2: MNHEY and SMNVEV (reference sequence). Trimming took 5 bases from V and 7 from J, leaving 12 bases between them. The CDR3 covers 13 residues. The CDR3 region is CASSTGVGNEQFF. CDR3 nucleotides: TGTGCCAGCAGTACGGGAGTCGGGAATGAGCAGTTCTTC.

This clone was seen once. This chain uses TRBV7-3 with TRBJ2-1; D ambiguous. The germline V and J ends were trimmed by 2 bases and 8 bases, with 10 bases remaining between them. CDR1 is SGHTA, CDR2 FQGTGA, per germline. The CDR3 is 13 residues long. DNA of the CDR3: TGTGCCAGCAGCTTATTTATCGAGGATGAGCAGTTCTTC. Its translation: CASSLFIEDEQFF.